This is a list of T cell receptor beta chains from one sample in a study of molecular identifiers for immune sequencing clone quantification. TCRdb passed the PCR reads through MiXCR, listing each CDR3 protein once. This sample yields about 510,000 distinct CDR3 sequences, of which roughly 24% are seen a single time; roughly 0.77% belongs to the top ten. Sample: naive CD8+ T cells from blood, with Jurkat cell RNA spiked in. The receptors were sampled from a human donor in good health. Some libraries in this study had Jurkat cell RNA spiked in. Both conserved end residues are part of each CDR3. Only part of the rows carry a size: once, few, many, or a class if the clone is expanded.

CDR3: CASSFEAGAGELFF; V: TRBV7-7; J: TRBJ2-2; size: -
CDR3: CASSLRAGNEKLFF; V: TRBV11-2; J: TRBJ1-4; size: -
CDR3: CASSTASGLAEETQHF; V: TRBV19; J: TRBJ2-5; size: -
CDR3: CAWSGVGEAFF; V: TRBV30; J: TRBJ1-1; size: -
CDR3: CASSIRDTYEQCF; V: TRBV19; J: TRBJ2-7; size: few
CDR3: CATSDLAGNEQFF; V: TRBV24-1; J: TRBJ2-1; size: many
CDR3: CASSPPGGQGFYEQYF; V: TRBV7-8; J: TRBJ2-7; size: -
CDR3: CASSWGLAGNEQFF; V: TRBV13; J: TRBJ2-1; size: -
CDR3: CASSPRLGARNEQFF; V: TRBV28; J: TRBJ2-1; size: many
CDR3: CASSYRGLLTKNIQYF; V: TRBV6-2/TRBV6-3; J: TRBJ2-4; size: many
CDR3: CASIPGDVYSNQPQHF; V: TRBV6-1; J: TRBJ1-5; size: -
CDR3: CASSRSEASGEYEQYF; V: TRBV7-9; J: TRBJ2-7; size: many
CDR3: CAASTRLGQPQHF; V: TRBV15; J: TRBJ1-5; size: -
CDR3: CAGSYPGSGREIAYNEQFF; V: TRBV6-2/TRBV6-3; J: TRBJ2-1; size: -
CDR3: CASSRSRDTQYF; V: TRBV19; J: TRBJ2-3; size: -
CDR3: CAISDSADGRVKNIQYF; V: TRBV10-3; J: TRBJ2-4; size: -
CDR3: CASSAILRHRRGSSYEQYF; V: TRBV27; J: TRBJ2-7; size: few
CDR3: CASSLVGGSGYTF; V: TRBV7-9; J: TRBJ1-2; size: few